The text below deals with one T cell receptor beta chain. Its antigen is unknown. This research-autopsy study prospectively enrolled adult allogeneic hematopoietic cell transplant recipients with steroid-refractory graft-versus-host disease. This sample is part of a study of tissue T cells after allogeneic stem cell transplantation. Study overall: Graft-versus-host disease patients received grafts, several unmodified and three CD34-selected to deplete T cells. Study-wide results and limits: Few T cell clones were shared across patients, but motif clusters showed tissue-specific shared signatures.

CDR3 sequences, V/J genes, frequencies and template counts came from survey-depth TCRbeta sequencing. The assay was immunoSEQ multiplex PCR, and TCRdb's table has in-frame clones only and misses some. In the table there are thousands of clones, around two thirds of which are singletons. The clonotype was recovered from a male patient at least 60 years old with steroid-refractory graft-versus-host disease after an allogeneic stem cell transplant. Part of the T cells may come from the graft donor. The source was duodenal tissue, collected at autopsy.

The DNA for the CDR3 is TGCGCCAGCAGCCCGGACAGGGGGTCGAACGGCTACACCTTC. It yields the protein CASSPDRGSNGYTF. This chain uses TRBV5-1 with TRBJ1-2, with 10 bases fitting TRBD1. J lost 8 bases, V lost 4 bases, and 8 bases had no gene match. In germline, CDR1 is SGHRS, CDR2 YFSETQ. The CDR3 has 14 residues.